Listed here are 13 T cell receptor beta chains from one sample, sequenced in a study of blood T cell repertoires in COVID-19. Produced via immunoSEQ multiplex PCR; TCRdb's table is partial and in-frame only. Among roughly 88,000 clones listed, approximately 80% were seen once. Sequencing was performed on peripheral blood. The receptors shown here come from a woman of 80 years or more with acute or convalescent COVID-19.

This chain joins TRBV6-2 or TRBV6-3 and TRBJ2-3; maybe TRBD2 (6 bases). The CDR3 has 15 residues. V was trimmed by 4 bases and J by 8 bases, leaving 19 bases between them. The germline V gene has CDR1 MNHEY and CDR2 SVGEGT. CDR3 in amino acids: CASSSAGQPSSTQYF. In DNA, the CDR3 is TGTGCCAGCAGTTCCGCGGGGCAGCCTTCTAGTACGCAGTATTTT.

The rearrangement links TRBV7-9 to TRBJ1-4, with 7 bases that match TRBD1. There are 16 residues in the CDR3. The ends lost 5 bases at V and 0 bases at J; junction bases unmatched: 6. Germline V gene sequence: CDR1 SEHNR, CDR2 FQNEAQ (reference sequence). CDR3 loop: CASSLGQSATNEKLFF. DNA for the CDR3: TGTGCCAGCAGCCTGGGACAGTCTGCAACTAATGAAAAACTGTTTTTT.

The chain combines TRBV6-5 with TRBJ1-5; D is undetermined. This CDR3 has 15 residues. V shed 2 bases and J shed 9 bases, with 17 bases lying between them. Germline V lookup: CDR1 MNHEY, CDR2 SVGAGI. The CDR3 protein is CASSYAEHGKWPQHF. The CDR3 nucleotides are TGTGCCAGCAGTTACGCGGAACATGGAAAATGGCCCCAGCATTTT.

This chain links TRBV11-2 with TRBJ2-3; D call uncertain. Trimming cost V 3 bases and J 3 bases, with 4 bases left between them. The CDR3 is made up of 12 amino acids. Germline V gene sequence: CDR1 SGHAT, CDR2 FQNNGV. CDR3 coding DNA: TGTGCCAGCAGCTTTGTAACAGATACGCAGTATTTT. The encoded protein is CASSFVTDTQYF.

CDR3 region: CSVSEVGAEAFF. CDR3 sequence (DNA): TGCAGCGTTTCTGAGGTCGGAGCTGAAGCTTTCTTT. The chain couples TRBV29-1 to TRBJ1-1; D is unclear. Trimming took off 5 bases at V and 6 bases at J, with 13 bases between the two ends. The CDR3 consists of 12 residues. CDR1 is SQVTM, CDR2 ANQGSEA, per germline.

The genes are TRBV3-1 (or the pseudogene TRBV3-2) and TRBJ2-1, with D possibly matching TRBD1 (5 bases). CDR1 is LGHDT, CDR2 YNNKEL, per germline (reference sequence). Deletions cut 0 bases from V and 7 bases from J, with 16 bases between. This CDR3 contains 16 residues. CDR3 nucleotides: TGTGCCAGCAGCCAAGATCCGGCAGGGTTACAAAATGAGCAGTTCTTC. It is translated as CASSQDPAGLQNEQFF.

The chain recombines TRBV3-1 (or the pseudogene TRBV3-2) with TRBJ2-1; the D gene is possibly TRBD2 (6 bases). This CDR3 region has 15 residues. Germline CDR1 and CDR2: LGHDT and YNNKEL (reference sequence). The V and J ends lost 0 bases and 10 bases respectively, with 16 bases between them. CDR3 coding DNA: TGTGCCAGCAGCCAAGATCCTGTGGCGGGGTCCGAGCAGTTCTTC. As protein: CASSQDPVAGSEQFF.

V usage is TRBV11-2 and J usage is TRBJ2-5; 8 bases line up with TRBD1. The germline V gene encodes CDR1 SGHAT and CDR2 FQNNGV. The CDR3 contains 13 residues. V shed 5 bases and J 9 bases; nucleotides not matched to a gene: 8. In DNA, the CDR3 is TGTGCCAGCAGCCAAAGACAGGGGTCGGCCCAGTACTTC. Translated, it gives CASSQRQGSAQYF.

The table lists this clone with a count of one. The chain joins TRBV4-1 to TRBJ1-4; D might be TRBD1 (5 bases). The germline CDR1 and CDR2 sequences are MGHRA and YSYEKL. Deletions cut 0 bases from V and 3 bases from J, with 11 bases between. The CDR3 spans 16 residues. The CDR3, as DNA: TGCGCCAGCAGCCAAGATCGATGGGACTCTAATGAAAAACTGTTTTTT. This gives the protein CASSQDRWDSNEKLFF.

This clone was counted only a few times. The chain couples TRBV13 to TRBJ1-6; 7 positions agree with TRBD1. The ends lost 1 base at V and 9 bases at J; junction bases unmatched: 3. Germline values: CDR1 PRHDT, CDR2 FYEKMQ (reference sequence). This CDR3 spans 14 amino acids. DNA for the CDR3: TGTGCCAGCAGCTTAGAGGACAGGACTTCACCCCTCCACTTT. Protein: CASSLEDRTSPLHF.

Only one count was recorded for this clone. The chain couples TRBV7-2 to TRBJ2-5; 10 bases are a match to TRBD2. Looked up from germline, CDR1 is SGHTA and CDR2 is FQGNSA. V lost 7 bases, J lost 3 bases, and 5 bases stayed unmatched. The CDR3 extends over 14 amino acids. DNA for the CDR3: TGTGCCAGCACCGCTCTAGCGGGGGAAGAGACCCAGTACTTC. Its translation is CASTALAGEETQYF.

The rearrangement joins TRBV9 to TRBJ2-4, with D tentatively TRBD1 (5 bases). The CDR3 contains 15 residues. CDR1 is SGDLS and CDR2 is YYNGEE in the germline V gene. Trimming removed 0 bases from V and 8 bases from J, with 15 bases in between. The CDR3 DNA sequence: TGTGCCAGCAGCGTAGGACCAGGGTTACGGGACATTCAGTACTTC. This encodes CASSVGPGLRDIQYF.

This sequence joins TRBV7-8 and TRBJ2-2; no clear D gene. The CDR3 consists of 16 residues. Germline V lookup: CDR1 SGHVS, CDR2 FQNEAQ. V was pared by 5 bases and J by 0 bases, with 13 bases between. The CDR3 loop is CASSRIGRANTGELFF. Here the CDR3 DNA reads TGTGCCAGCAGCCGCATAGGCCGGGCGAACACCGGGGAGCTGTTTTTT.